The 16 T cell receptor beta chains below all came from one sample that was sequenced in a study of T cell changes during pregnancy in multiple sclerosis. Generated by immunoSEQ multiplex PCR, the TCRdb table keeps only in-frame clones and is missing some. The data hold fewer than 35,000 clones, with about nine tenths observed a single time. The starting material was CD4+ T cells from peripheral blood mononuclear cells, obtained in the second trimester of pregnancy. The receptor source for this set is a female donor in good health, enrolled as a control in a pregnancy study.

The chain links TRBV27 to TRBJ2-7; 10 bases match TRBD2. Germline CDR1 MNHEY, CDR2 SMNVEV (reference sequence). There are 16 residues in the CDR3. The ends lost 6 bases at V and 2 bases at J; junction bases unmatched: 10. CDR3 DNA sequence: TGTGCCAGCAGGGACCTTAGCGGGGGGCCACCCTACGAGCAGTACTTC. This sequence encodes CASRDLSGGPPYEQYF.

The V gene is TRBV25-1, the J gene TRBJ1-1; TRBD1 is a possible D gene (6 bases). Germline V gene data show CDR1 as MGHDK and CDR2 as SYGVNS. V lost 1 base, J lost 11 bases, and 14 bases lay in between. CDR3 length: 13 residues. CDR3 in amino acids: CASSEFGQREAFF. CDR3 DNA sequence: TGTGCCAGCAGTGAATTCGGACAGCGTGAGGCTTTCTTT.

The genes are TRBV30 and TRBJ2-6; TRBD1 agrees at 8 bases. The CDR3 has 15 amino acids. Germline CDR1 and CDR2: GTSNPN and SVGIG (reference sequence). The V gene end was trimmed by 6 bases and the J gene end by 3 bases; junction bases not matched to a gene: 7. Here the CDR3 reads CACTHRGFGANVLTF. CDR3 nucleotides: TGTGCCTGTACCCACAGGGGGTTTGGGGCCAACGTCCTGACTTTC. The variable domain in full, with the rest retrieved from reference TRBV30 and TRBJ2-6, is SQTIHQWPATLVQPVGSPLSLECTVEGTSNPNLYWYRQAAGRGLQLLFYSVGIGQISSEVPQNLSASRPQDRQFILSSKKLLLSDSGFYLCACTHRGFGANVLTFGAGSRLTVL.

This chain connects TRBV7-2 to TRBJ2-3; 16 bases are a match to TRBD2. Trimming at V came to 1 base and at J to 6 bases, leaving 1 base not matched to a gene. Germline-derived CDR1 and CDR2 are SGHTA and FQGNSA. CDR3 length: 16 amino acids. In nucleotides, the CDR3 is TGTGCCAGCAGCTTAGGGGGACTAGCGGGAGGGGATACGCAGTATTTT. Protein sequence: CASSLGGLAGGDTQYF.

The chain has TRBV5-6 and TRBJ1-2, with D hard to call. The CDR3 extends over 13 amino acids. V lost 0 bases to trimming and J lost 12 bases, with 15 bases between them. CDR1 is SGHDT and CDR2 is YYEEEE in the germline V gene. The CDR3 DNA is TGTGCCAGCAGCTTGGCCGGCATTGTCGGGGACACCTTC. Its protein product is CASSLAGIVGDTF.

The rearrangement links TRBV11-3 to TRBJ1-2, with 10 bases identical to TRBD1. The germline CDR1 and CDR2 sequences are SGHNT and YENEEA. The CDR3 loop spans 12 amino acids. This chain's CDR3 is CASGQGDYGYTF. CDR3 nucleotide sequence: TGTGCTAGCGGACAGGGGGACTATGGCTACACCTTC.

V and J are TRBV7-9 and TRBJ1-1; 7 bases align to TRBD1. Germline V lookup: CDR1 SEHNR, CDR2 FQNEAQ (reference sequence). The CDR3 loop spans 15 amino acids. V was pared by 7 bases and J by 0 bases, with 8 bases of the junction left unmatched. The CDR3 region has the DNA TGTGCCAGCAACCCTCAGACAGGGATGAACACTGAAGCTTTCTTT. Translation: CASNPQTGMNTEAFF. Filled out from reference TRBV7-9 and TRBJ1-1, the complete variable domain reads DTGVSQNPRHKITKRGQNVTFRCDPISEHNRLYWYRQTLGQGPEFLTYFQNEAQLEKSRLLSDRFSAERPKGSFSTLEIQRTEQGDSAMYLCASNPQTGMNTEAFFGQGTRLTVV.

Turning to this clone: One end of the junction is discordant with germline, which a read error may explain. V and J are TRBV5-4 and TRBJ2-1, with 8 bases lining up with TRBD1. CDR1 and CDR2 from the germline V gene are SGHNT and YYREEE (reference sequence). CDR3 size: 17 residues. CDR3 coding DNA: TGTGCCAGCAGCCGATCTGCCGGGACAGGATCCTACAATGAGCAGCTCTTC. Protein: CASSRSAGTGSYNEQLF.

The rearrangement links TRBV7-2 to TRBJ1-1; D gene ambiguous. The germline V gene encodes CDR1 SGHTA and CDR2 FQGNSA. V was pared by 3 bases and J by 1 base, with 3 bases between. This CDR3 has 12 amino acids. CDR3 protein: CASSFRNTEAFF. The CDR3 region has the DNA TGTGCCAGCAGCTTTCGGAACACTGAAGCTTTCTTT.

The V and J genes are TRBV25-1 and TRBJ1-6; weak D call: TRBD1 (5 bases). CDR3 size: 13 residues. Trimming took 3 bases from V and 13 from J, leaving 13 bases between them. Germline-derived CDR1 and CDR2 are MGHDK and SYGVNS. CDR3 sequence reads: CASSDGQGRPLHF. CDR3 coding DNA: TGTGCCAGCAGTGATGGGCAGGGTCGTCCCCTCCACTTT.

V and J are TRBV19 and TRBJ2-5; TRBD2 matches 11 bases. This CDR3 region has 17 residues. Germline V gene data show CDR1 as LNHDA and CDR2 as SQIVND (reference sequence). J was trimmed by 5 bases and V by 3 bases; bases with no gene match: 11. CDR3 nucleotide sequence: TGTGCCAGTAGTATCGGCGGTAGCGGGGGGGCCCGGGAGACCCAGTACTTC. This encodes CASSIGGSGGARETQYF.

V and J are TRBV11-3 and TRBJ2-1; 12 bases match TRBD2. With 5 bases clipped from V and 7 bases from J, the junction kept 3 bases outside the gene matches. Germline assignment: CDR1 SGHNT and CDR2 YENEEA. The CDR3 contains 14 residues. CDR3 DNA: TGTGCCAGCAGCCTCGGGACTAGCGGGAATGAGCAGTTCTTC. Translating it yields CASSLGTSGNEQFF.

In its sample, this clone was seen a few times. The chain combines TRBV6-5 with TRBJ1-2; D call uncertain. This CDR3 has 13 residues. V was trimmed by 5 bases and J by 6 bases, leaving 13 bases between them. Germline V lookup: CDR1 MNHEY, CDR2 SVGAGI. CDR3 DNA: TGTGCCAGCAGTCGAACAGCAGATCATGGCTACACCTTC. It yields the protein CASSRTADHGYTF.

The chain couples TRBV30 to TRBJ2-5; maybe TRBD2 (6 bases). V lost 5 bases and J lost 4, with 14 bases in between. From germline, CDR1 is GTSNPN and CDR2 SVGIG (reference sequence). This CDR3 comprises 13 residues. CDR3 in amino acids: CAWAGAGRETQYF. In DNA form, the CDR3 reads TGTGCCTGGGCCGGGGCGGGGCGAGAGACCCAGTACTTC.

CDR3 DNA sequence: TGCGCCAGCGGCGATACTAGCGGGAGCACAGATACGCAGTATTTT. It codes for CASGDTSGSTDTQYF. The V gene is TRBV5-1, the J gene TRBJ2-3; 9 positions agree with TRBD2. The CDR3 covers 15 residues. Germline CDR1 SGHRS, CDR2 YFSETQ. J was trimmed by 0 bases and V by 7 bases; bases with no gene match: 6.

In this sample, this clone turned up once. The CDR3 protein is CASSQGQGGNIQYF. The CDR3 nucleotides are TGTGCCAGCTCCCAGGGGCAGGGGGGAAACATTCAGTACTTC. The chain links TRBV7-8 to TRBJ2-4; D perhaps matches TRBD1 (7 bases). The CDR3 extends over 14 amino acids. Looked up from germline, CDR1 is SGHVS and CDR2 is FQNEAQ. V was shortened by 8 bases and J by 6 bases, with 17 bases between the two germline ends.